The subject of this entry is one TCR beta chain. Germline V lookup: CDR1 MNHNS, CDR2 SASEGT. V shed 4 bases, J shed 1 base, and the junction held 2 bases outside the gene matches. The CDR3 is 15 residues long. The source of the sample is a study of CD8 T cells in Susac syndrome. Reverse transcription of 0.5 to 1 ug RNA used random hexamers. TCRdb re-called the immunoSEQ multiplex PCR reads with MiXCR, one entry per CDR3 protein. The sample lists more than 70,000 distinct CDR3 sequences; roughly 94% were seen once. The chain uses TRBV6-1 and TRBJ2-1; 9 bases match TRBD2. The material sequenced was CD8+ T cells from PBMCs. The receptor was isolated from a human donor with Susac syndrome. CDR3 loop: CASSATSGSYNEQFF. The DNA for the CDR3 is TGTGCCAGCAGTGCAACTAGCGGGTCCTACAATGAGCAGTTCTTC.